This TCR beta chain originates from a study of cytomegalovirus exposure and HLA in healthy donors. Across the study: A data release that came early held approximately 85 million unique TCRs from HLA-typed donors. Assignment to the Caucasian-associated ancestry cluster applied to around 82% of the roughly 400 genotyped donors. Notes on the study in general: In a later analysis, across HLA loci, associated TCR counts were highest for DRB1, lowest for HLA-C. Most TCR sequences were uncommon, yet certain public TCRs appeared in many donors.

Primers for the PCR totalled 60 Vbeta and 13 Jbeta. TCRdb keeps only in-frame clones here, not all; method: immunoSEQ multiplex PCR. The data contain fewer than 130,000 clones, roughly 71% of them singletons. Per the germline V gene, CDR1 is MRHNA and CDR2 is SNTAGT. The CDR3 length is 18 residues. Trimming took 3 bases from V and 4 from J; bases not matched to a gene: 14. This clone was seen only a few times. Its antigen is still unknown. This TCR derives from a man aged 35 to 55 in good health and CMV-seropositive. The chain is built from TRBV6-4 and TRBJ2-3, with 9 bases aligning to TRBD2. Sample: PBMCs. CDR3: CASSEEAGGSVGSDTQYF. CDR3 sequence (DNA): TGTGCCAGCAGTGAGGAAGCGGGAGGCTCTGTTGGGTCAGATACGCAGTATTTT.